What follows are 19 T cell receptor beta chains derived from one specimen sequenced in a study of T cell clonality in common variable immunodeficiency. Measured with immunoSEQ multiplex PCR; TCRdb has only the in-frame clones, and not every one. Listed here are 75,000 to 85,000 clones without any singletons, the top ten holding under 1%. Sequenced input: peripheral blood mononuclear cells. The receptors come from a person between 18 and 75 years old in good health.

This clone came up many times. The sequence runs out 3 residues before the end of the CDR3; the remainder is reconstructed from the germline J gene. V usage is TRBV5-1 and J usage is TRBJ2-5, with 7 bases fitting TRBD1. J lost 5 bases, V lost 4 bases, and 5 bases had no gene match. Germline CDR1 reads SGHRS; CDR2 reads YFSETQ. The CDR3 covers 13 residues. The CDR3 sequence is CASSPGGRETQYF. CDR3 DNA (partial): TGCGCCAGCAGCCCAGGGGGACGGGAGACC. The full variable domain, with the rest looked up from reference TRBV5-1 and TRBJ2-5, is KAGVTQTPRYLIKTRGQQVTLSCSPISGHRSVSWYQQTPGQGLQFLFEYFSETQRNKGNFPGRFSGRQFSNSRSEMNVSTLELGDSALYLCASSPGGRETQYFGPGTRLLVL.

In this sample, this clone turned up many times. The sequence runs out 3 residues before the end of the CDR3; the remainder is reconstructed from the germline J gene. This rearrangement joins TRBV18 to TRBJ2-1, with 8 bases fitting TRBD2. Trimming took 1 base from V and 2 from J; bases not matched to a gene: 1. The CDR3 totals 15 residues. Per the germline V gene, CDR1 is KGHSH and CDR2 is LQKENI. The CDR3 here is CASSPLSGTYNEQFF. Incomplete CDR3 DNA: TGTGCCAGCTCACCACTTAGCGGGACCTACAATGAG. The whole variable domain, remainder taken from reference TRBV18 and TRBJ2-1, is NAGVMQNPRHLVRRRGQEARLRCSPMKGHSHVYWYRQLPEEGLKFMVYLQKENIIDESGMPKERFSAEFPKEGPSILRIQQVVRGDSAAYFCASSPLSGTYNEQFFGPGTRLTVL.

The sample holds many counts of this clone. The read falls 3 residues short of the CDR3 end, and the missing part is taken from the germline J gene. Other DNA sequences in this sample translate to the same CDR3. The rearrangement links TRBV20-1 to TRBJ2-1, with 12 bases fitting TRBD2. V was pared by 0 bases and J by 7 bases, with 13 bases of the junction left unmatched. Looked up from germline, CDR1 is DFQATT and CDR2 is SNEGSKA (reference sequence). CDR3 size: 18 residues. Partial CDR3 DNA: TGCAGTGCTAGAGATCCGACGACTAGCGGGAGCCCGTGGAATGAG. Protein sequence: CSARDPTTSGSPWNE. The entire CDR3 is CSARDPTTSGSPWNEQFF.

This clone was picked up many times. The CDR3 end falls 3 residues outside the read, so it is completed with the germline J gene. The chain couples TRBV7-2 to TRBJ2-3; 9 bases match TRBD2. V gave up 1 base and J gave up 4 bases; unmatched junction bases: 3. The CDR3 has 15 amino acids. Germline loops: CDR1 SGHTA, CDR2 FQGNSA. The CDR3 sequence: CASSLVAGEPDTQYF. The CDR3 bases that were read are TGTGCCAGCAGCTTAGTAGCGGGAGAACCAGATACG.

This clone has a count of ten or more. The read comes to an end 3 residues before the CDR3 does, leaving the germline J gene to fill in the end. The chain uses TRBV28 and TRBJ2-4; 10 bases align to TRBD2. The germline V gene encodes CDR1 MDHEN and CDR2 SYDVKM. The CDR3 length is 16 residues. CDR3 loop: CASRKLLAGALSIQYF. CDR3 DNA (partial): TGTGCCAGCAGGAAATTGCTAGCGGGAGCTTTATCTATT. The full variable domain, rest sourced from reference TRBV28 and TRBJ2-4, is DVKVTQSSRYLVKRTGEKVFLECVQDMDHENMFWYRQDPGLGLRLIYFSYDVKMKEKGDIPEGYSVSREKKERFSLILESASTNQTSMYLCASRKLLAGALSIQYFGAGTRLSVL.

This clone was seen many times. Relative to the germline gene, one junction end is altered; a read error may explain this. The read finishes 3 residues shy of the CDR3 end, and the germline J gene is used to complete it. The V call is TRBV7-3, the J call TRBJ2-1; TRBD1 or TRBD2 may be the D gene (6 bases each). Germline V CDR1 and CDR2: SGHTA, FQGTGA. CDR3 length: 16 residues. The part of the CDR3 DNA that was read is TGTGCCAGCAGCCTAACGGGGGCTAGCTCCTACAATGAG. The encoded protein is CASSLTGASSYNE. The complete CDR3 protein is CASSLTGASSYNEQFF.

This clone was seen many times. The DNA ends 3 residues before the CDR3 does, and the rest of the CDR3 is filled in from the germline J gene. The chain is built from TRBV19 and TRBJ2-1; D is possibly TRBD1 (6 bases). V lost 5 bases and J 4 bases, leaving 21 bases between the germline ends. Per the germline V gene, CDR1 is LNHDA and CDR2 is SQIVND (reference sequence). This CDR3 has 17 residues. The CDR3 is CASSARGPSRLYNEQFF. Partial CDR3 DNA: TGTGCCAGTAGTGCCAGGGGACCTAGTCGGCTTTACAATGAG.

Concerning this clone: The read stops 3 residues short of the end of the CDR3; the missing end is completed from the germline J gene. V usage is TRBV11-2 and J usage is TRBJ2-7, with D possibly called TRBD1 or TRBD2 (7 bases each). CDR3 length equals 15 residues. Germline V gene sequence: CDR1 SGHAT, CDR2 FQNNGV. The V end lost 4 bases, the J end lost 6 bases, and 19 bases lay between the germline ends. The CDR3 DNA, read in part, is TGTGCCAGCAGCTGGGACAGCCCGGGGAGGGGCGAG. This gives the protein CASSWDSPGRGE. The entire CDR3 sequence reads CASSWDSPGRGEQYF. Full variable domain (remainder filled in from reference TRBV11-2 and TRBJ2-7): EAGVAQSPRYKIIEKRQSVAFWCNPISGHATLYWYQQILGQGPKLLIQFQNNGVVDDSQLPKDRFSAERLKGVDSTLKIQPAKLEDSAVYLCASSWDSPGRGEQYFGPGTRLTVT.

This clone was detected many times. The DNA ends 3 residues before the CDR3 does, and the rest of the CDR3 is filled in from the germline J gene. V gene TRBV20-1 combines with J gene TRBJ2-3; 10 nucleotides agree with TRBD1. V trimming: 5 bases; J trimming: 6 bases; junction bases outside the gene matches: 11. CDR1 and CDR2 (germline): DFQATT, SNEGSKA (reference sequence). This CDR3 has 15 amino acids. The sequenced part of the CDR3 DNA is TGCAGTGCTGGGGCGGGACAGGGGTTGGCGGATACG. Encoded protein: CSAGAGQGLADT. The full CDR3 reads CSAGAGQGLADTQYF.

Many counts were recorded for this clone. The DNA ends 3 residues before the CDR3 does, and the rest of the CDR3 is filled in from the germline J gene. The gene calls are TRBV30 and TRBJ1-4; the D is unclear. Germline values: CDR1 GTSNPN, CDR2 SVGIG (reference sequence). The CDR3 is made up of 14 amino acids. Between the trimmed V and J ends, which lost 4 bases and 0 bases, there was a span of 9 bases. CDR3 sequence: CAWKKGATNEKLFF. The CDR3 bases that were read are TGTGCCTGGAAGAAGGGCGCAACTAATGAAAAA.

This clone was seen ten or more times. The CDR3 end falls 3 residues outside the read, so it is completed with the germline J gene. The chain recombines TRBV14 with TRBJ1-1, with D hard to call. CDR1 SGHDN and CDR2 FVKESK come from the germline V gene. The CDR3 consists of 14 residues. Trimming took off 1 base at V and 5 bases at J, with 11 bases between the two ends. CDR3 in amino acids: CASSQVAGRTEAFF. CDR3 DNA (partial): TGTGCCAGCAGCCAAGTGGCGGGGAGGACTGAA.

In its sample, this clone was seen many times. The read ends 3 residues early relative to the CDR3; the germline J gene fills the gap. The V gene is TRBV20-1, the J gene TRBJ1-6, with no clear D. V shed 4 bases and J shed 0 bases, with 10 bases lying between them. The CDR3 is 15 residues long. Looked up from germline, CDR1 is DFQATT and CDR2 is SNEGSKA (reference sequence). The CDR3 spells CSATPLSSYNSPLHF. The sequenced CDR3 bases are TGCAGTGCTACCCCCCTAAGCTCCTATAATTCACCC.

This clone has more than one count but fewer than ten. A junction boundary mismatches the germline segment, possibly from a read error. The read ends 3 residues before the CDR3 terminus; that terminus is restored from the germline J gene. Other DNA variants within this sample encode the same CDR3. This chain uses TRBV2 with TRBJ1-3; 10 bases are shared with TRBD1. The CDR3 is made up of 14 amino acids. The germline gives CDR1 SNHLY, CDR2 FYNNEI. The sequenced CDR3 bases are TGTGCCAGCGGGGACAGGGGCACTGGAAACACG. Translated, it gives CASGDRGTGNT. The whole CDR3 region reads CASGDRGTGNTIYF.

This clone was seen repeatedly, ten times or more. The read falls 3 residues short of the CDR3 end, and the missing part is taken from the germline J gene. The chain recombines TRBV2 with TRBJ2-7, with TRBD1 matching over 8 bases. Germline loops: CDR1 SNHLY, CDR2 FYNNEI. The CDR3 has 15 residues. J lost 2 bases, V lost 6 bases, and 9 bases had no gene match. The covered CDR3 bases are TGTGCCAGCAGCAACGACAGGGGCCGCACCTACGAG. Amino acid sequence: CASSNDRGRTYE. The CDR3 reads in full as CASSNDRGRTYEQYF. Based on the CDR3 plus reference TRBV2 and TRBJ2-7, the full variable domain is EPEVTQTPSHQVTQMGQEVILRCVPISNHLYFYWYRQILGQKVEFLVSFYNNEISEKSEIFDDQFSVERPDGSNFTLKIRSTKLEDSAMYFCASSNDRGRTYEQYFGPGTRLTVT.

This clone was detected many times. Coverage ceases 3 residues before the CDR3 finishes, and the germline J gene fills in the end. The chain joins TRBV18 to TRBJ2-3; 9 bases map to TRBD1. The germline V gene has CDR1 KGHSH and CDR2 LQKENI. CDR3 length: 12 residues. The CDR3 DNA, read in part, is TGTGCCAGCTCACCGGGGACAGGGACG. Translating gives CASSPGTGT. The complete CDR3 reads CASSPGTGTQYF.

This clone has ten or more counts. The sequenced fragment ends 3 residues before the CDR3 boundary, so the rest is inferred from the germline J gene. The V gene is TRBV12-3 or TRBV12-4, the J gene TRBJ2-5; TRBD1 matches 7 bases. V was pared by 0 bases and J by 5 bases, with 6 bases of the junction left unmatched. The CDR3 runs to 15 residues. CDR3: CASSLAIGGAETQYF. The CDR3 bases that were read are TGTGCCAGCAGTTTAGCCATAGGGGGCGCCGAGACC.

This clone was counted ten times or more. The read ends 3 residues before the CDR3 terminus; that terminus is restored from the germline J gene. The genes are TRBV20-1 and TRBJ2-3, with D possibly matching TRBD1 (6 bases). The germline gives CDR1 DFQATT, CDR2 SNEGSKA (reference sequence). The CDR3 sequence is 13 residues long. Trimming left V 5 bases short and J 3 bases short, with 12 bases between. The sequenced CDR3 bases are TGCAGTGCTGGAACAGGGTCGACAGATACG. Its protein product is CSAGTGSTDT. The full CDR3 reads CSAGTGSTDTQYF.

Ten or more counts support this clone. The read is 3 residues too short to cover the CDR3 end, so that end is filled in from the germline J gene. This chain links TRBV9 with TRBJ2-1; D unclear. The V and J ends lost 2 bases and 0 bases respectively, with 9 bases between them. Germline V gives CDR1 SGDLS, CDR2 YYNGEE. The CDR3 loop spans 15 amino acids. The CDR3 bases that were read are TGTGCCAGCAGCGTCGACTTACCCTCCTACAATGAG. Its protein product is CASSVDLPSYNE. The entire CDR3 reads CASSVDLPSYNEQFF.

There are many counts of this clone. The missing CDR3 end, 3 residues past where the read stops, is filled in from the germline J gene. V and J are TRBV11-2 and TRBJ2-3, with D hard to call. This CDR3 is built from 13 residues. Germline loops: CDR1 SGHAT, CDR2 FQNNGV. Trimming removed 4 bases from V and 4 bases from J, with 9 bases in between. CDR3 loop: CASSSVLADTQYF. The sequenced part of the CDR3 DNA is TGTGCCAGCAGCTCCGTATTAGCAGATACG.